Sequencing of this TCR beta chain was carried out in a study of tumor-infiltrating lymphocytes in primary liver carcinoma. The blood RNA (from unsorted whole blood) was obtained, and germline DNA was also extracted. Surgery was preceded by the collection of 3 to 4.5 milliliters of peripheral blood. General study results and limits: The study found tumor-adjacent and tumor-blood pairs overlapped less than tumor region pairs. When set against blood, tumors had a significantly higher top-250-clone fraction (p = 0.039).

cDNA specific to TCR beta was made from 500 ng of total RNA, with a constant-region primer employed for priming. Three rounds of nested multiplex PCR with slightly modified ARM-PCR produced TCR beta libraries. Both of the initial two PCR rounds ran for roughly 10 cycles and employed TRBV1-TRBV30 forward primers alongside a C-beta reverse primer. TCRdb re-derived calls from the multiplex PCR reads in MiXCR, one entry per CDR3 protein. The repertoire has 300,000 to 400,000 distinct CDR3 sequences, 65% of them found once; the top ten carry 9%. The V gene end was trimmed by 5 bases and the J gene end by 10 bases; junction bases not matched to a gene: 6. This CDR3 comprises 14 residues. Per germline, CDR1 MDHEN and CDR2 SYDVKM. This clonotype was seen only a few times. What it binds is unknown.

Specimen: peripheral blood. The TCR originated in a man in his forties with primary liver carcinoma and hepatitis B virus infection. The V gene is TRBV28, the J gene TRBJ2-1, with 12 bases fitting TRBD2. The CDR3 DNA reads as TGTGCCAGCAGTCTAGGACTAGCGGGACGAGAGCAGTTCTTC. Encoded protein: CASSLGLAGREQFF.